Each of the 20 T cell receptor beta chains below was sequenced from the same sample in a study of blood T cell repertoires in COVID-19. Sequencing was performed with immunoSEQ multiplex PCR; in TCRdb, only in-frame clones are kept and a portion is missing. This table has almost 15,000 clones, roughly nine tenths appearing once. The specimen was peripheral blood. These receptors originate from a woman in her 70s in a cohort sampled during active or convalescent COVID-19.

The chain recombines TRBV2 with TRBJ1-5; D unclear. Germline V gene sequence: CDR1 SNHLY, CDR2 FYNNEI. V lost 6 bases and J lost 2, with 14 bases in between. This CDR3 is 15 amino acids long. The CDR3 reads CASRAGRAGNQPQHF. The CDR3 nucleotides read TGTGCCAGCAGGGCCGGGAGGGCGGGCAATCAGCCCCAGCATTTT.

The chain has TRBV3-1 (or the pseudogene TRBV3-2) and TRBJ1-3; TRBD1 matches 9 bases. The trim removed 6 bases at V and 7 bases at J, leaving 10 bases unmatched. This CDR3 is 15 amino acids long. Germline V gives CDR1 LGHDT, CDR2 YNNKEL (reference sequence). CDR3 residues: CASSPGTGFWNTIYF. The CDR3 nucleotides read TGTGCCAGCAGTCCCGGGACAGGGTTCTGGAACACCATATATTTT.

This rearrangement joins TRBV28 to TRBJ1-3, with D possibly being TRBD1 (5 bases). This CDR3 region has 13 residues. Trimming pared 6 bases from V and 3 bases from J, leaving 9 bases between. CDR1 MDHEN and CDR2 SYDVKM come from the germline V gene. CDR3 in DNA: TGTGCCAGCAGCCCCAGGGTTGGAAACACCATATATTTT. Translating gives CASSPRVGNTIYF.

The V gene is TRBV9, the J gene TRBJ2-2; 12 bases agree with TRBD2. Looked up from germline, CDR1 is SGDLS and CDR2 is YYNGEE. The V segment lost 4 bases and the J segment 4 bases; nucleotides outside the gene matches: 5. The CDR3 spans 16 residues. CDR3 in DNA: TGTGCCAGCAGCCCTAGCGGGGGGGCGGGCACCGGGGAGCTGTTTTTT. Its translation: CASSPSGGAGTGELFF.

CDR3 DNA sequence: TGTGCCAGCAGCCCCGGGGACATCGCTGGAAACACCATATATTTT. Translating it yields CASSPGDIAGNTIYF. J is TRBJ1-3 and V is TRBV7-9, with D maybe TRBD1 (6 bases). The ends were cut back, 5 bases at V and 2 bases at J, with 13 bases in the middle. The CDR3 is 15 residues long. In germline, CDR1 is SEHNR, CDR2 FQNEAQ (reference sequence).

The chain recombines TRBV4-1 with TRBJ1-5, with D maybe TRBD1 (6 bases). The V end was cut by 6 bases, the J end by 7 bases, with 16 bases between. The CDR3 has 14 residues. From germline, CDR1 is MGHRA and CDR2 YSYEKL. CDR3 in amino acids: CASRLSGGGQPQHF. CDR3 DNA: TGCGCCAGCAGACTTTCGGGGGGCGGGCAGCCCCAGCATTTT.

The rearrangement uses TRBV5-4 and TRBJ1-1; no definite D call. The CDR3 sequence is 13 residues long. Germline V gene lookup returns CDR1 SGHNT and CDR2 YYREEE (reference sequence). Trimming took 4 bases from V and 4 from J, leaving 11 bases between them. CDR3 nucleotides: TGTGCCAGCAGCACAAGCTCGGGCACTGAAGCTTTCTTT. Protein: CASSTSSGTEAFF. Full variable domain (remainder filled in from reference TRBV5-4 and TRBJ1-1): ETGVTQSPTHLIKTRGQQVTLRCSSQSGHNTVSWYQQALGQGPQFIFQYYREEENGRGNFPPRFSGLQFPNYSSELNVNALELDDSALYLCASSTSSGTEAFFGQGTRLTVV.

This rearrangement joins TRBV7-9 to TRBJ2-3; TRBD2 agrees at 7 bases. The CDR3 loop spans 17 amino acids. Looked up from germline, CDR1 is SEHNR and CDR2 is FQNEAQ (reference sequence). Losses at the gene ends were 2 bases for V and 2 bases for J; bases not matched to a gene: 10. DNA for the CDR3: TGTGCCAGCAGCTTATCGGGGGGTCTTGGGACCACAGATACGCAGTATTTT. Its translation: CASSLSGGLGTTDTQYF.

This chain joins TRBV5-1 and TRBJ1-3; 9 bases agree with TRBD1. J lost 4 bases, V lost 0 bases, and 5 bases had no gene match. Germline V gene sequence: CDR1 SGHRS, CDR2 YFSETQ. The CDR3 runs to 16 residues. For the CDR3, the DNA is TGCGCCAGCAGCTTGGCCGGGACAGGGTTCGGAAACACCATATATTTT. Amino acids: CASSLAGTGFGNTIYF. The variable domain in full, completed from reference TRBV5-1 and TRBJ1-3, reads KAGVTQTPRYLIKTRGQQVTLSCSPISGHRSVSWYQQTPGQGLQFLFEYFSETQRNKGNFPGRFSGRQFSNSRSEMNVSTLELGDSALYLCASSLAGTGFGNTIYFGEGSWLTVV.

The CDR3 spells CASTDIMDQPQHF. The DNA of the CDR3 is TGTGCCTCTACGGACATAATGGATCAGCCCCAGCATTTT. The J gene is TRBJ1-5, the V gene TRBV30; tentative D call: TRBD1 (5 bases). V lost 7 bases to trimming and J lost 5 bases, with 15 bases between them. The germline gives CDR1 GTSNPN, CDR2 SVGIG (reference sequence). CDR3 length: 13 amino acids.

J is TRBJ2-5 and V is TRBV19; 7 nucleotides line up with TRBD2. Germline-derived CDR1 and CDR2 are LNHDA and SQIVND (reference sequence). V shed 5 bases, J shed 5 bases, and the junction held 14 bases outside the gene matches. The CDR3 is 16 residues long. This CDR3 reads CASSPRRGGDGETQYF. The CDR3 DNA reads TGTGCCAGTAGTCCCCGTCGGGGAGGGGATGGGGAGACCCAGTACTTC.

The chain couples TRBV7-9 to TRBJ1-2; possible D gene TRBD1, 6 bases. CDR1 is SEHNR and CDR2 is FQNEAQ in the germline V gene (reference sequence). Trimming stripped 5 bases from V and 5 bases from J, with 15 bases between. This CDR3 is built from 14 residues. CDR3 DNA: TGTGCCAGCAGCGCCAGGGGATCACGGTATGGCTACACCTTC. Translated: CASSARGSRYGYTF.

This sequence joins TRBV5-1 and TRBJ1-6; TRBD1 matches at 7 bases. This CDR3 comprises 14 residues. Unmatched junction bases numbered 5, after V lost 4 bases and J lost 7 bases. CDR1 is SGHRS and CDR2 is YFSETQ in the germline V gene. CDR3 nucleotides: TGCGCCAGCAGCCCTGGGACAGCAAATTCACCCCTCCACTTT. As protein: CASSPGTANSPLHF.

This chain joins TRBV19 and TRBJ2-3, with 10 bases identical to TRBD1. Germline CDR1 and CDR2: LNHDA and SQIVND (reference sequence). This CDR3 has 16 amino acids. The ends lost 1 base at V and 3 bases at J; junction bases unmatched: 4. CDR3 DNA sequence: TGTGCCAGTAGTATAGGGACAGGGGGGTTTACAGATACGCAGTATTTT. It translates to CASSIGTGGFTDTQYF. Filled out from reference TRBV19 and TRBJ2-3, the complete variable domain reads DGGITQSPKYLFRKEGQNVTLSCEQNLNHDAMYWYRQDPGQGLRLIYYSQIVNDFQKGDIAEGYSVSREKKESFPLTVTSAQKNPTAFYLCASSIGTGGFTDTQYFGPGTRLTVL.

The chain employs TRBV19 and TRBJ2-3; D is unclear. V was pared by 6 bases and J by 1 base, with 5 bases between. The CDR3 spans 12 residues. CDR1 LNHDA and CDR2 SQIVND come from the germline V gene (reference sequence). The CDR3 is CASSEGTDTQYF. The CDR3 DNA sequence: TGTGCCAGTAGCGAGGGCACAGATACGCAGTATTTT. The whole variable domain, filled in from reference TRBV19 and TRBJ2-3, reads DGGITQSPKYLFRKEGQNVTLSCEQNLNHDAMYWYRQDPGQGLRLIYYSQIVNDFQKGDIAEGYSVSREKKESFPLTVTSAQKNPTAFYLCASSEGTDTQYFGPGTRLTVL.

This clone was detected only once. This sequence joins TRBV7-2 and TRBJ2-1; tentative D call: TRBD1 (6 bases). CDR1 SGHTA and CDR2 FQGNSA come from the germline V gene. The ends were cut back, 5 bases at V and 2 bases at J, with 16 bases in the middle. This CDR3 is 16 amino acids long. CDR3 amino acids: CASSVVGAAAYNEQFF. DNA of the CDR3: TGTGCCAGCAGCGTCGTGGGGGCAGCCGCCTACAATGAGCAGTTCTTC.

The chain carries TRBV4-3 and TRBJ1-2, with 9 bases that match TRBD1. This CDR3 is 15 amino acids long. Germline V lookup: CDR1 LGHNA, CDR2 YSLEER. V shed 2 bases and J 4 bases; nucleotides not matched to a gene: 5. CDR3 in DNA: TGCGCCAGCAGCCAATCACGGACAGGGGCCTATGGCTACACCTTC. Translation gives CASSQSRTGAYGYTF.

This clone was counted a single time. The chain uses TRBV9 and TRBJ1-6, with a possible D match to TRBD1 (6 bases). The CDR3 covers 15 residues. Germline V gene lookup returns CDR1 SGDLS and CDR2 YYNGEE. V lost 1 base to trimming and J lost 6 bases, with 11 bases between them. The CDR3 sequence: CASSVFGGPNSPLHF. In DNA form, the CDR3 reads TGTGCCAGCAGCGTATTCGGGGGGCCTAATTCACCCCTCCACTTT.

This rearrangement joins TRBV29-1 to TRBJ1-5; no definite D call. Germline CDR1 is SQVTM and CDR2 is ANQGSEA. V lost 7 bases and J 11 bases, leaving 21 bases between the germline ends. This CDR3 comprises 13 residues. CDR3 in amino acids: CSAYVSSGTAQHF. DNA of the CDR3: TGCAGCGCCTATGTTTCCTCTGGAACAGCCCAGCATTTT.

The rearrangement links TRBV7-9 to TRBJ2-2; unclear D gene. Deletions cut 4 bases from V and 5 bases from J, with 17 bases between. Germline CDR1 SEHNR, CDR2 FQNEAQ (reference sequence). CDR3 size: 16 residues. CDR3 sequence: CASSSQTAVRTGELFF. Here the CDR3 DNA reads TGTGCCAGCAGCTCTCAGACGGCGGTGAGGACCGGGGAGCTGTTTTTT.